The 9 T cell receptor beta chains in this list originate from one sample, sequenced in a study of T cell repertoires in cytomegalovirus infection. Using its own MiXCR run on the reads, TCRdb lists one record per CDR3 protein. Counted here are over 150,000 distinct CDR3 sequences, approximately 19% occurring once; the ten biggest clones make up about 2.9%. Material for sequencing was PBMCs. The receptors originated from a human donor in good health (CMV status not recorded). Some clones in this sample may be carry-over from other donors' samples.

The rearrangement joins TRBV7-8 to TRBJ2-2; D unresolved. Germline V gene sequence: CDR1 SGHVS, CDR2 FQNEAQ. The CDR3 has 15 amino acids. The V and J ends lost 5 bases and 7 bases respectively, with 17 bases between them. For the CDR3, the DNA is TGTGCCAGCAGCCAACCGACCGCAGGCATCGGGGAGCTGTTTTTT. Translating gives CASSQPTAGIGELFF.

This clonotype was detected only a few times. The gene calls are TRBV19 and TRBJ2-1; no clear D. The CDR3 runs to 15 residues. Per germline, CDR1 LNHDA and CDR2 SQIVND (reference sequence). V lost 3 bases to trimming and J lost 8 bases, with 17 bases between them. The CDR3 sequence: CASSILGNLMDEQFF. The CDR3 coding sequence is TGTGCCAGTAGTATCCTGGGGAACCTAATGGATGAGCAGTTCTTC.

V is TRBV20-1 and J is TRBJ2-6; 7 bases align to TRBD1. The CDR3 is made up of 18 amino acids. The germline V gene has CDR1 DFQATT and CDR2 SNEGSKA (reference sequence). The V segment lost 1 base and the J segment 0 bases; nucleotides outside the gene matches: 9. Written as DNA, the CDR3 is TGCAGTGCTAGAGCTCCGGGACAGCCGTCCTCTGGGGCCAACGTCCTGACTTTC. It yields the protein CSARAPGQPSSGANVLTF.

This clonotype turned up a few times. The V gene is TRBV12-3 or TRBV12-4, the J gene TRBJ1-1; D not resolved. The germline V and J ends were trimmed by 4 bases and 4 bases, with 10 bases remaining between them. CDR3 length: 13 residues. CDR3 protein: CASSYGTSTEAFF. The CDR3 DNA sequence: TGTGCCAGCAGTTACGGCACTAGCACTGAAGCTTTCTTT.

As for this clonotype: A much larger clone lies one base from this, so it may be a read error. V and J are TRBV6-1 and TRBJ1-5; no firm D call. The CDR3 length is 16 residues. The germline gives CDR1 MNHNS, CDR2 SASEGT. As DNA, the CDR3 is TGTGCCAGCAGGCAGACATTTACCGGGAGCAATCAGCACCAGCATTTT. Protein: CASRQTFTGSNQHQHF.

This clonotype was counted at least ten times. The chain has TRBV7-3 and TRBJ2-2; D gene uncertain. Trimming shortened V by 3 bases and J by 6 bases, and 8 bases separated the two germline ends. Germline loops: CDR1 SGHTA, CDR2 FQGTGA. The CDR3 has 13 amino acids. The CDR3 DNA reads as TGTGCCAGCAGCTTTACGGTCCCCGGGGAGCTGTTTTTT. Its protein product is CASSFTVPGELFF.

There are many counts of this clonotype. The CDR3 spells CASSPTGRASVGTF. CDR3 DNA: TGTGCCAGCAGCCCCACGGGAAGAGCCTCCGTGGGGACCTTC. The chain carries TRBV7-9 and TRBJ1-2; D is unclear. The CDR3 loop spans 14 amino acids. V lost 5 bases, J lost 14 bases, and 24 bases lay in between. Germline CDR1 and CDR2: SEHNR and FQNEAQ (reference sequence).

The rearrangement joins TRBV5-6 to TRBJ1-1, with 7 nucleotides matching TRBD1. The CDR3 length is 13 residues. V was clipped by 6 bases and J by 11 bases; unmatched bases: 13. CDR1 SGHDT and CDR2 YYEEEE come from the germline V gene. DNA of the CDR3: TGTGCCAGCAACCTAGGTACAGGGGCCGGCGCTTTCTTT. This gives the protein CASNLGTGAGAFF.

The chain employs TRBV11-3 and TRBJ2-3; 10 bases match TRBD2. Germline CDR1 and CDR2: SGHNT and YENEEA. V was pared by 5 bases and J by 5 bases, with 10 bases of the junction left unmatched. The CDR3 loop spans 16 amino acids. In DNA form, the CDR3 reads TGTGCCAGCAGCAAAACCGGGACTAGCGAGAGAGATACGCAGTATTTT. This sequence encodes CASSKTGTSERDTQYF.